Listed here are 14 T cell receptor beta chains from one sample, sequenced in a study of blood T cell repertoires in COVID-19 (TCRdb year 2020). Library creation used the immunoSEQ multiplex PCR assay. The immuneACCESS repertoire file appears here via TCRdb, limited to in-frame rearrangements. These files lack a portion of the clones; in checked studies, under half of the deficit traces to unresolved V genes, and the cause of the others is not known. In all, the sample holds some 96,000 clones, and approximately 90% of those were seen once. The ten largest account for 1.7% of the sample. The sequenced sample consisted of peripheral blood. The receptors originated from a man in his 60s with acute or convalescent COVID-19.

CDR3 sequence (DNA): TGTGCCAGCAGTTCCGGACATTACTCTGGGGCCAACGTCCTGACTTTC. Translation gives CASSSGHYSGANVLTF. The gene calls are TRBV6-5 and TRBJ2-6, with D tentatively TRBD1 (5 bases). The CDR3 extends over 16 amino acids. V lost 4 bases to trimming and J lost 0 bases, with 10 bases between them. Germline V gene data show CDR1 as MNHEY and CDR2 as SVGAGI.

The genes are TRBV7-2 and TRBJ1-2; D is unresolved. Trimming removed 3 bases from V and 4 bases from J, with 15 bases in between. This CDR3 has 15 amino acids. Germline V gene data show CDR1 as SGHTA and CDR2 as FQGNSA. The CDR3 bases are TGTGCCAGCAGCTTTGCGGGTATGGCGACCTATGGCTACACCTTC. Translation gives CASSFAGMATYGYTF.

The rearrangement joins TRBV6-5 to TRBJ1-1, with D perhaps matching TRBD1 (6 bases). V lost 6 bases and J lost 5, with 16 bases in between. The CDR3 is 14 residues long. Germline-derived CDR1 and CDR2 are MNHEY and SVGAGI. CDR3 sequence: CASRVDRRGTEAFF. CDR3 nucleotide sequence: TGTGCCAGCAGGGTCGACAGGAGAGGAACTGAAGCTTTCTTT.

The chain combines TRBV10-3 with TRBJ2-1; TRBD1 is a possible D gene (6 bases). Germline V gene lookup returns CDR1 ENHRY and CDR2 SYGVKD. CDR3 size: 14 residues. The V end was cut by 10 bases, the J end by 6 bases, with 19 bases between. CDR3 in DNA: TGTGCCACCCTGAGACAGGCTCGATCCAATGAGCAGTTCTTC. It codes for CATLRQARSNEQFF.

V usage is TRBV19 and J usage is TRBJ2-7, with 9 bases fitting TRBD1. CDR1 is LNHDA and CDR2 is SQIVND in the germline V gene (reference sequence). This CDR3 has 15 amino acids. V lost 9 bases, J lost 5 bases, and 14 bases stayed unmatched. Here the CDR3 reads CASQTGTGSGHEQYF. CDR3 in DNA: TGTGCCAGCCAAACCGGGACAGGGAGTGGCCACGAGCAGTACTTC.

The chain links TRBV4-1 to TRBJ2-7, with TRBD2 matching over 8 bases. CDR3 length: 17 residues. The germline V gene encodes CDR1 MGHRA and CDR2 YSYEKL. Germline trimming cut 4 bases from V and 2 bases from J; bases unmatched to any gene: 13. The CDR3 sequence: CASSPSGGADRTYEQYF. Written as DNA, the CDR3 is TGCGCCAGCAGCCCCTCGGGGGGGGCAGACCGAACCTACGAGCAGTACTTC.

V and J are TRBV24-1 and TRBJ1-2, with 7 bases matching TRBD1. CDR3 length: 13 residues. Germline V CDR1 and CDR2: KGHDR, SFDVKD. V lost 5 bases to trimming and J lost 8 bases; unmatched junction nucleotides: 7. CDR3 loop: CATSGGTVEGYTF. In nucleotides, the CDR3 is TGTGCCACCAGTGGAGGGACAGTGGAGGGCTACACCTTC.

The V call is TRBV6-5, the J call TRBJ1-2, with unresolved D. Trimming removed 2 bases at V and 4 bases at J, with 5 bases between. CDR3 length equals 12 residues. CDR1 and CDR2 (germline): MNHEY, SVGAGI. The CDR3 coding sequence is TGTGCCAGCAGTTACACTCCCTATGGCTACACCTTC. Its protein is CASSYTPYGYTF.

Here the CDR3 reads CASRRSSGQGGTEAFF. DNA of the CDR3: TGTGCCAGCAGGAGAAGCTCGGGCCAGGGAGGCACTGAAGCTTTCTTT. The chain combines TRBV9 with TRBJ1-1; maybe TRBD1 (5 bases). The CDR3 sequence is 16 residues long. V was shortened by 5 bases and J by 4 bases, with 21 bases between the two germline ends. The V gene's germline CDR1 is SGDLS and CDR2 YYNGEE.

This chain uses TRBV3-1 (or the pseudogene TRBV3-2) with TRBJ1-5; D gene ambiguous. From germline, CDR1 is LGHDT and CDR2 YNNKEL (reference sequence). CDR3 length: 15 amino acids. The V gene lost 0 bases and the J gene lost 2 bases, with 8 bases spanning the gap. The CDR3 nucleotides read TGTGCCAGCAGCCAAGAACACCGCCGCAATCAGCCCCAGCATTTT. Its protein product is CASSQEHRRNQPQHF.

The chain couples TRBV28 to TRBJ1-1; possible D gene TRBD1, 5 bases. V was cut by 4 bases and J by 5 bases, with 8 bases left in between. The V gene's germline CDR1 is MDHEN and CDR2 SYDVKM. There are 12 residues in the CDR3. CDR3 sequence (DNA): TGTGCCAGCAGTTCACAGGTGACTGAAGCTTTCTTT. It specifies CASSSQVTEAFF. The entire variable domain, with the rest obtained from reference TRBV28 and TRBJ1-1, is as follows: DVKVTQSSRYLVKRTGEKVFLECVQDMDHENMFWYRQDPGLGLRLIYFSYDVKMKEKGDIPEGYSVSREKKERFSLILESASTNQTSMYLCASSSQVTEAFFGQGTRLTVV.

The V call is TRBV7-9, the J call TRBJ1-2; D is unclear. Germline CDR1 reads SEHNR; CDR2 reads FQNEAQ (reference sequence). The CDR3 covers 14 residues. Trimming pared 1 base from V and 2 bases from J, leaving 8 bases between. The CDR3 loop is CASSLGQMNYGYTF. The CDR3 DNA sequence: TGTGCCAGCAGCTTAGGCCAGATGAACTATGGCTACACCTTC. The full variable domain, completed using reference TRBV7-9 and TRBJ1-2, is DTGVSQNPRHKITKRGQNVTFRCDPISEHNRLYWYRQTLGQGPEFLTYFQNEAQLEKSRLLSDRFSAERPKGSFSTLEIQRTEQGDSAMYLCASSLGQMNYGYTFGSGTRLTVV.

The genes are TRBV3-1 (or the pseudogene TRBV3-2) and TRBJ1-3, with D unresolved. V was trimmed by 4 bases and J by 0 bases, leaving 7 bases between them. CDR3 length: 14 residues. Germline lookup yields CDR1 LGHDT and CDR2 YNNKEL (reference sequence). CDR3 in DNA: TGTGCCAGCAGCCCGTCGGTCTCTGGAAACACCATATATTTT. It codes for CASSPSVSGNTIYF.

The V gene is TRBV11-3, the J gene TRBJ2-2; D may be TRBD2 (7 bases). This CDR3 region has 17 residues. CDR1 and CDR2 (germline): SGHNT, YENEEA. V dropped 1 base and J dropped 3 bases, with 15 bases sitting between them. The CDR3 DNA reads as TGTGCCAGCAGCTTAGGAGGGGGGGAGGCCGACACCGGGGAGCTGTTTTTT. It yields the protein CASSLGGGEADTGELFF. Full variable domain (outside the CDR3, taken from reference TRBV11-3 and TRBJ2-2): EAGVVQSPRYKIIEKKQPVAFWCNPISGHNTLYWYLQNLGQGPELLIRYENEEAVDDSQLPKDRFSAERLKGVDSTLKIQPAELGDSAVYLCASSLGGGEADTGELFFGEGSRLTVL.